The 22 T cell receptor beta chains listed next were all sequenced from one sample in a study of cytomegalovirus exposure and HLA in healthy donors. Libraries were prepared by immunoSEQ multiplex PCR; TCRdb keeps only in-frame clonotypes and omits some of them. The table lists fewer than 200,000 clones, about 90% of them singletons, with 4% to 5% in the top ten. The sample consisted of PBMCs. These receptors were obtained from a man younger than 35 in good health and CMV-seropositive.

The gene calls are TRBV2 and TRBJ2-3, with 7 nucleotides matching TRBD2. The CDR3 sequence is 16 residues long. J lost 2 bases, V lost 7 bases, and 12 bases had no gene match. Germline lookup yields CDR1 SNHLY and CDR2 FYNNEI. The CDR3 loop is CASKRDGGGPTDTQYF. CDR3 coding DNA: TGTGCCAGCAAACGAGATGGGGGAGGGCCCACAGATACGCAGTATTTT.

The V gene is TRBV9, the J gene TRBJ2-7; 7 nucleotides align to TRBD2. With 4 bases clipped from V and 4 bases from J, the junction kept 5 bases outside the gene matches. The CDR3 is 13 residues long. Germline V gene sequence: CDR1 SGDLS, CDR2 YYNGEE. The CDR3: CASSPSGRYEQYF. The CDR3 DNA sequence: TGTGCCAGCAGCCCTTCCGGGAGGTACGAGCAGTACTTC.

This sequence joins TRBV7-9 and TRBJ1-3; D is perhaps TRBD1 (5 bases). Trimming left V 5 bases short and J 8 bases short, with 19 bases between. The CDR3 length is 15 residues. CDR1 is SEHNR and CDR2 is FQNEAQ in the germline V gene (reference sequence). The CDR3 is CASSQEVGGVDTIYF. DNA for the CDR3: TGTGCCAGCAGCCAAGAGGTTGGGGGGGTGGACACCATATATTTT.

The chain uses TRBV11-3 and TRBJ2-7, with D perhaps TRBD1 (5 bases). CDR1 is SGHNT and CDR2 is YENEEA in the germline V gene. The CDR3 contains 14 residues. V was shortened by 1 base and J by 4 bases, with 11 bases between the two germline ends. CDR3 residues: CASSLAGNRYEQYF. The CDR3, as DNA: TGTGCCAGCAGCTTAGCAGGGAATCGGTACGAGCAGTACTTC.

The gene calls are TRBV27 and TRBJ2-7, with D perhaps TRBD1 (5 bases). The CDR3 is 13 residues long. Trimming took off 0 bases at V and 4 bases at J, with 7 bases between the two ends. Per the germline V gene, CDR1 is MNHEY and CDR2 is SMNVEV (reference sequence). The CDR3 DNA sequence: TGTGCCAGCAGTTTATCCCAGGGTTACGAGCAGTACTTC. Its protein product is CASSLSQGYEQYF.

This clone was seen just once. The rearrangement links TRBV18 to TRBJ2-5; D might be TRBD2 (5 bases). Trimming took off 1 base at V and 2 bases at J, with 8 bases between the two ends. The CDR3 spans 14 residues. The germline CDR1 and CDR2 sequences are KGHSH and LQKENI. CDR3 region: CASSPQEAQETQYF. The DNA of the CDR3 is TGTGCCAGCTCACCACAGGAGGCTCAAGAGACCCAGTACTTC.

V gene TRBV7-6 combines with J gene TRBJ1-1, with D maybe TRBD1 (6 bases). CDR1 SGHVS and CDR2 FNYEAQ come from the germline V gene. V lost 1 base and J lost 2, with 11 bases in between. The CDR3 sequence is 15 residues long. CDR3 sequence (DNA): TGTGCCAGCAGCTTAGTGGCAGGGGACAACACTGAAGCTTTCTTT. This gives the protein CASSLVAGDNTEAFF.

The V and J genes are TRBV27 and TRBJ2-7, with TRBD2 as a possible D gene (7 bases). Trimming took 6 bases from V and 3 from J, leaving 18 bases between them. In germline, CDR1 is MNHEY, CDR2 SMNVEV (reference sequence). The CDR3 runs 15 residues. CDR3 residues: CASSPGTGGYYEQYF. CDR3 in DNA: TGTGCCAGCAGCCCGGGGACGGGGGGCTACTACGAGCAGTACTTC.

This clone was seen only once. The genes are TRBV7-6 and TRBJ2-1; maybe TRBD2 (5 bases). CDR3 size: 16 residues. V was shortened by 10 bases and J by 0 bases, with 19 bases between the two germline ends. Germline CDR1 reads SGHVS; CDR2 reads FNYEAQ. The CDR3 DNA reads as TGTGCCACTTCCCTACTAAGTAGCGACTCCTACAATGAGCAGTTCTTC. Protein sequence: CATSLLSSDSYNEQFF.

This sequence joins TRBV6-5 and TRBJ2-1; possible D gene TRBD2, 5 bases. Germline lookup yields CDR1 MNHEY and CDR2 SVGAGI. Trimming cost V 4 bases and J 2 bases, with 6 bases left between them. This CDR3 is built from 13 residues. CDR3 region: CASSSGTYNEQFF. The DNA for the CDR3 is TGTGCCAGCAGTTCCGGGACCTACAATGAGCAGTTCTTC.

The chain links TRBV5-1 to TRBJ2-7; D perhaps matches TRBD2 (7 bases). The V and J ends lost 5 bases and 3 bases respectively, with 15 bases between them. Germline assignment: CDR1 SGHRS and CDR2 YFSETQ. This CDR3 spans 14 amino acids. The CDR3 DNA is TGCGCCAGCAGTCATCAGGGGAGGGACTACGAGCAGTACTTC. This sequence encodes CASSHQGRDYEQYF.

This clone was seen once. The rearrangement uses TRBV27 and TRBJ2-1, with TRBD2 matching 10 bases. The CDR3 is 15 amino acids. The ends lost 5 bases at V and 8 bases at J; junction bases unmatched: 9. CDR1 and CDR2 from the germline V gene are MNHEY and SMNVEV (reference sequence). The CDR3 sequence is CASSPSGRAGDEQFF. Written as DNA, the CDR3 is TGTGCCAGCAGTCCTAGCGGGAGAGCCGGGGATGAGCAGTTCTTC.

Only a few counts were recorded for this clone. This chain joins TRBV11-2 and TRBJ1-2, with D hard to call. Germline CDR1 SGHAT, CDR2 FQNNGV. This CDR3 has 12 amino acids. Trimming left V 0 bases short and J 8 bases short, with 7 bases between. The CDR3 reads CASSLESHGYTF. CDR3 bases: TGTGCCAGCAGCTTAGAATCACACGGCTACACCTTC.

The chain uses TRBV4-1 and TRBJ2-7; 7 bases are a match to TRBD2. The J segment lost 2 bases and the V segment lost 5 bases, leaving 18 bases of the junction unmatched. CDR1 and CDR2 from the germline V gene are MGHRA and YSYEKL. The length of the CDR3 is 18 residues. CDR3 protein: CASSKGTILGGEPYEQYF. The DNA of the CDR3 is TGCGCCAGCAGCAAAGGGACTATTTTAGGAGGGGAACCCTACGAGCAGTACTTC.

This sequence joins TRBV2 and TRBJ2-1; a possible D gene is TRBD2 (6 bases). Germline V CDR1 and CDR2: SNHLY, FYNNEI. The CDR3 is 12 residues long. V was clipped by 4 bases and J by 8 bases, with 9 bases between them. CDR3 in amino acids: CASSGGGHEQFF. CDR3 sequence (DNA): TGTGCCAGCAGTGGGGGAGGCCATGAGCAGTTCTTC.

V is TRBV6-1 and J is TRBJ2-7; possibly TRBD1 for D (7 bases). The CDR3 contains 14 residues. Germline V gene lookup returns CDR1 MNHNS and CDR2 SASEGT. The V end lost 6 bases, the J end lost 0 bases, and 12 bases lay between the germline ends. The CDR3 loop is CASRGRGASYEQYF. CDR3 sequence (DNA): TGTGCCAGCAGAGGCAGGGGGGCCTCCTACGAGCAGTACTTC.

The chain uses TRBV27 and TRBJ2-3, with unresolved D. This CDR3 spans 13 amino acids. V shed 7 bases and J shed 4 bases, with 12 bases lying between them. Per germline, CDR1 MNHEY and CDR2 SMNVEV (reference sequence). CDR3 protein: CASKRTAADTQYF. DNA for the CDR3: TGTGCCAGCAAGCGCACTGCGGCAGATACGCAGTATTTT.

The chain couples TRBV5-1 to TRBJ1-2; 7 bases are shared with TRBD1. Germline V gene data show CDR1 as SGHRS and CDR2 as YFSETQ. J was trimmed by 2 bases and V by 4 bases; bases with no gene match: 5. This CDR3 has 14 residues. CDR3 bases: TGCGCCAGCAGCCCACAGGGGCGAAACTATGGCTACACCTTC. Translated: CASSPQGRNYGYTF.

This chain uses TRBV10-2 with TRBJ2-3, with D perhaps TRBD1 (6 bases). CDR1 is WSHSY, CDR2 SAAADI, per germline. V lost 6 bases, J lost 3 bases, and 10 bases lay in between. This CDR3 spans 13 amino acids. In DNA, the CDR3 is TGCGCCAGCAGCGACACAGGGACAGATACGCAGTATTTT. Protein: CASSDTGTDTQYF.

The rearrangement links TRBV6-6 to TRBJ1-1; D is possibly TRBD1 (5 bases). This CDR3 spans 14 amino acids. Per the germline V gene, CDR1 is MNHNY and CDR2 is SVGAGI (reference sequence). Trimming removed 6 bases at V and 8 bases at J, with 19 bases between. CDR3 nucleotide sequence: TGTGCCAGCAGAGCCCCGCCAGGGTCCTCGGAAGCTTTCTTT. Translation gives CASRAPPGSSEAFF.

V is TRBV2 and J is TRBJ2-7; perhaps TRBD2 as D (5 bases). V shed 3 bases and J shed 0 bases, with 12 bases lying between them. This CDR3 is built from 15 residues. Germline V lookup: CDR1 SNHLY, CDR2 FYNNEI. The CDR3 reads CASSDLDLLSYEQYF. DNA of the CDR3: TGTGCCAGCAGTGACTTGGACTTGCTCTCCTACGAGCAGTACTTC.

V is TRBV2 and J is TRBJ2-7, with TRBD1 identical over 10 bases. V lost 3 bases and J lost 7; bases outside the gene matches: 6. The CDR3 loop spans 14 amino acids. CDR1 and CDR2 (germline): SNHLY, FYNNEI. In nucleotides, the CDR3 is TGTGCCAGCAGTGAGGCAGACAGGGGGCAAGAGCAGTACTTC. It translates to CASSEADRGQEQYF. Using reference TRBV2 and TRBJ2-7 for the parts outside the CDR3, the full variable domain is EPEVTQTPSHQVTQMGQEVILRCVPISNHLYFYWYRQILGQKVEFLVSFYNNEISEKSEIFDDQFSVERPDGSNFTLKIRSTKLEDSAMYFCASSEADRGQEQYFGPGTRLTVT.